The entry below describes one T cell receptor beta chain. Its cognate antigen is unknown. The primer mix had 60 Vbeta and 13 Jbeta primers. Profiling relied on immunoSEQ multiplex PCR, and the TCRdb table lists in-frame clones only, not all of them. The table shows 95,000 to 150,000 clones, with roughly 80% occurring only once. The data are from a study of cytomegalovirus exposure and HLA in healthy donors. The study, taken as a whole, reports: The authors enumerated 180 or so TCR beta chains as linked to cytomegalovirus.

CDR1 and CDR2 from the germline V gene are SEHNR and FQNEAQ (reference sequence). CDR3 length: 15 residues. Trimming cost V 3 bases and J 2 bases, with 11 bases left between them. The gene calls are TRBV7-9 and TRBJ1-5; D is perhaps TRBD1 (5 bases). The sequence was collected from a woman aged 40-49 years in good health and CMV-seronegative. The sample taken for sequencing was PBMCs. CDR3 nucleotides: TGTGCCAGCAGCTTCGGTGGGGGGGGCAATCAGCCCCAGCATTTT. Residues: CASSFGGGGNQPQHF. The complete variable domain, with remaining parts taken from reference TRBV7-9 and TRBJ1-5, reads DTGVSQNPRHKITKRGQNVTFRCDPISEHNRLYWYRQTLGQGPEFLTYFQNEAQLEKSRLLSDRFSAERPKGSFSTLEIQRTEQGDSAMYLCASSFGGGGNQPQHFGDGTRLSIL.